A single sample is the source of the 17 T cell receptor beta chains below, sequenced in a study of shared clonotypes between healthy human individuals. Clones were sequenced by immunoSEQ multiplex PCR, and TCRdb holds only the in-frame ones, with some missing. The table includes fewer than 400,000 clones, over 65% detected once. Sequencing was performed on memory CD4+ T cells sorted from blood. The subset denotes: CD45RA-negative fraction. These TCRs come from a man aged 25 to 40 in good health.

There are a few counts of this clone. As DNA, the CDR3 is TGTGCCAGCAGCCCCATAGGACCTTTCACCGAGCAGTACTTC. This sequence encodes CASSPIGPFTEQYF. The chain carries TRBV9 and TRBJ2-7; D not certain. Germline V gives CDR1 SGDLS, CDR2 YYNGEE. Trimming took 4 bases from V and 6 from J, leaving 17 bases between them. The CDR3 spans 14 residues.

The genes are TRBV9 and TRBJ2-7; D is possibly TRBD1 (7 bases). CDR1 is SGDLS, CDR2 YYNGEE, per germline. Trimming cost V 1 base and J 6 bases, with 20 bases left between them. CDR3 size: 16 residues. The CDR3 region is CASSVSPQGGSGEQYF. The CDR3 coding sequence is TGTGCCAGCAGCGTAAGCCCGCAGGGGGGCTCGGGCGAGCAGTACTTC.

This chain connects TRBV20-1 to TRBJ2-1, with D possibly TRBD2 on 6 matching bases. There are 10 residues in the CDR3. Germline V gene data show CDR1 as DFQATT and CDR2 as SNEGSKA (reference sequence). The CDR3 nucleotides read TGCAGGGATAGCGGCAATGAGCAGTTCTTC. Encoded protein: CRDSGNEQFF.

The J gene is TRBJ1-4, the V gene TRBV5-8, with D hard to call. There are 17 residues in the CDR3. The V end lost 0 bases, the J end lost 0 bases, and 12 bases lay between the germline ends. Germline loops: CDR1 SGHTS, CDR2 YDEGEE. The CDR3 sequence: CASSLVWLSATNEKLFF. The CDR3 DNA sequence: TGTGCCAGCAGCTTGGTGTGGCTTAGCGCAACTAATGAAAAACTGTTTTTT. The whole variable domain, filled in from reference TRBV5-8 and TRBJ1-4, reads EAGVTQSPTHLIKTRGQQATLRCSPISGHTSVYWYQQALGLGLQFLLWYDEGEERNRGNFPPRFSGRQFPNYSSELNVNALELEDSALYLCASSLVWLSATNEKLFFGSGTQLSVL.

The chain links TRBV9 to TRBJ1-2; 8 bases fit TRBD1. The length of the CDR3 is 16 residues. V was clipped by 0 bases and J by 4 bases; unmatched bases: 8. Looked up from germline, CDR1 is SGDLS and CDR2 is YYNGEE. Here the CDR3 DNA reads TGTGCCAGCAGCGTAGCTATTAACAGGGGGAGCTATGGCTACACCTTC. This sequence encodes CASSVAINRGSYGYTF.

The chain recombines TRBV28 with TRBJ2-6; D gene ambiguous. Germline values: CDR1 MDHEN, CDR2 SYDVKM. The CDR3 is made up of 16 amino acids. V gave up 4 bases and J gave up 4 bases, with 14 bases separating them. The CDR3 DNA follows: TGTGCCAGCAGTTCATCCCGAGCTTGGGGGGCCAACGTCCTGACTTTC. Encoded protein: CASSSSRAWGANVLTF.

The V gene is TRBV4-2, the J gene TRBJ2-2; the D gene is possibly TRBD1 (6 bases). This CDR3 region has 16 residues. CDR1 is LGHNA and CDR2 is YNFKEQ in the germline V gene. Trimming stripped 1 base from V and 3 bases from J, with 12 bases between. The CDR3 spells CASSQGYRVDTGELFF. The CDR3 nucleotides are TGTGCCAGCAGCCAAGGCTACAGGGTCGACACCGGGGAGCTGTTTTTT.

The J gene is TRBJ2-2, the V gene TRBV11-3; D unresolved. CDR1 SGHNT and CDR2 YENEEA come from the germline V gene. Trimming removed 3 bases from V and 2 bases from J, with 7 bases in between. The CDR3 is made up of 14 amino acids. The CDR3 loop is CASSFAKNTGELFF. The CDR3 DNA follows: TGTGCCAGCAGCTTTGCTAAAAACACCGGGGAGCTGTTTTTT. The full variable domain, with the rest looked up from reference TRBV11-3 and TRBJ2-2, is EAGVVQSPRYKIIEKKQPVAFWCNPISGHNTLYWYLQNLGQGPELLIRYENEEAVDDSQLPKDRFSAERLKGVDSTLKIQPAELGDSAVYLCASSFAKNTGELFFGEGSRLTVL.

This chain joins TRBV18 and TRBJ1-1, with a possible D match to TRBD1 (6 bases). Trimming left V 2 bases short and J 5 bases short, with 12 bases between. The germline V gene has CDR1 KGHSH and CDR2 LQKENI. The CDR3 is made up of 14 amino acids. CDR3 DNA: TGTGCCAGCTCACCATTACAGGGATCTACTGAAGCTTTCTTT. Translation gives CASSPLQGSTEAFF.

The genes are TRBV7-2 and TRBJ2-1, with D perhaps matching TRBD2 (5 bases). Germline assignment: CDR1 SGHTA and CDR2 FQGNSA. CDR3 size: 15 residues. Deletions cut 4 bases from V and 8 bases from J, with 18 bases between. CDR3 residues: CASSWLGEKFYEQFF. CDR3 in DNA: TGTGCCAGCAGCTGGCTGGGAGAGAAGTTCTATGAGCAGTTCTTC.

The chain couples TRBV5-6 to TRBJ2-1, with D hard to call. This CDR3 spans 13 amino acids. V was cut by 4 bases and J by 4 bases, with 9 bases left in between. Germline CDR1 SGHDT, CDR2 YYEEEE. The CDR3 sequence: CASSPTPYNEQFF. The CDR3 DNA reads TGTGCCAGCAGCCCGACCCCATACAATGAGCAGTTCTTC.

The chain has TRBV14 and TRBJ2-7; D unresolved. The CDR3 has 14 amino acids. The V gene's germline CDR1 is SGHDN and CDR2 FVKESK. V was clipped by 6 bases and J by 3 bases, with 15 bases between them. The CDR3, as DNA: TGTGCCAGCAGTCGACTCGACATTTTCTACGAGCAGTACTTC. Its protein is CASSRLDIFYEQYF.

This clone was seen more than once but under ten times. The chain combines TRBV29-1 with TRBJ2-2; 9 bases align to TRBD1. The CDR3 is made up of 13 amino acids. V was clipped by 4 bases and J by 5 bases; unmatched bases: 2. CDR1 and CDR2 (germline): SQVTM, ANQGSEA. As DNA, the CDR3 is TGCAGCGTTGGACAGGGGGTTACCGGGGAGCTGTTTTTT. Translated: CSVGQGVTGELFF.

The chain couples TRBV7-8 to TRBJ1-2; 9 bases line up with TRBD1. Germline loops: CDR1 SGHVS, CDR2 FQNEAQ. V shed 6 bases, J shed 8 bases, and the junction held 10 bases outside the gene matches. The CDR3 is made up of 14 amino acids. The CDR3 DNA reads TGTGCCAGCAGTCACTCCGGGACAGGGTTCGGCTACACCTTC. Amino acid sequence: CASSHSGTGFGYTF.

CDR3 nucleotide sequence: TGTGCCAGCAGCCCGGGGACCGGGAGAGGGTACAATGAGCAGTTCTTC. Protein sequence: CASSPGTGRGYNEQFF. The chain links TRBV14 to TRBJ2-1, with D possibly being TRBD2 (6 bases). Germline V gene sequence: CDR1 SGHDN, CDR2 FVKESK. The CDR3 length is 16 residues. V was pared by 4 bases and J by 4 bases, with 17 bases between.

This rearrangement joins TRBV5-1 to TRBJ1-5; a weak D match, TRBD1 (6 bases). V was cut by 0 bases and J by 5 bases, with 6 bases left in between. CDR1 is SGHRS, CDR2 YFSETQ, per germline. The CDR3 is 13 amino acids. In DNA, the CDR3 is TGCGCCAGCAGCTTGGGGGGGCATCAGCCCCAGCATTTT. Protein sequence: CASSLGGHQPQHF.

This clone was detected only once. The chain uses TRBV5-5 and TRBJ2-3, with a tentative D call TRBD2 (6 bases). The V gene's germline CDR1 is SGHKS and CDR2 YYEKEE (reference sequence). This CDR3 is 13 amino acids long. V lost 4 bases to trimming and J lost 1 base, with 7 bases between them. In nucleotides, the CDR3 is TGTGCCAGCAGCCCGGGGGGCACAGATACGCAGTATTTT. It specifies CASSPGGTDTQYF.